Given below is one TCR beta chain in context. This receptor's antigen is unknown. Base qualities are not at hand, and no much larger clone is one base apart. This record belongs to a study of control samples from healthy donors and cancer patients (dated by TCRdb to the early 2020s). From its cysteine to its phenylalanine, the CDR3 spans 13 amino acids. The read is trimmed to its CDR3 DNA, 39 bases read in frame from base 1. Between the V and J ends, shortened by 3 bases and 4 bases respectively, the junction contains 9 bases. Libraries were built with the immunoSEQ multiplex PCR assay. Not all clones reach the TCRdb copy of this immuneACCESS table, which keeps in-frame sequences only. Checked studies attribute under half of the gap to unresolved V genes and leave the rest unexplained. The sample table records approximately 97,000 clones; around 81% of these occur just once. The top ten hold approximately 20% of the sample.

The sequence derives from a man younger than 40 in good health. The chain is made from TRBV12-3 or TRBV12-4 and TRBJ1-1, with an unclear D gene assignment. The material sequenced was blood. The DNA sequence is given as TGTGCCAGCAGTTTCCAGGTAGGCACTGAAGCTTTCTTT. It codes for CASSFQVGTEAFF.